One and the same sample provided the 31 T cell receptor beta chains below, sequenced in a study of regulatory T cells in long-lasting Graves disease. Arm-PCR with iRepertoire HTBI primers amplified the CDR3 regions for these TCR beta libraries. TCRdb redid the calling of the multiplex PCR reads with MiXCR, one entry per CDR3 protein. In the table there are approximately 440,000 distinct CDR3 sequences, 15% to 20% of which are singletons. Time point defined: newly diagnosed GD, antithyroid drugs for less than 3 months. The TCR library was made from RNA extracted from PBMCs. These same data were also listed under a study on T cells in Graves' hyperthyroidism and ophthalmopathy.

The sequencing used peripheral blood mononuclear cells (PBMCs), collected at new diagnosis, from a patient treated with antithyroid drugs. These receptors were obtained from a man aged 35-49 years with Graves disease.

This clonotype was recorded many times. The chain uses TRBV28 and TRBJ2-1, with 9 nucleotides matching TRBD2. Germline values: CDR1 MDHEN, CDR2 SYDVKM. This CDR3 is built from 17 residues. V was pared by 5 bases and J by 4 bases, with 12 bases of the junction left unmatched. The CDR3 spells CASSAPLAGRAYNEQFF. CDR3 nucleotide sequence: TGTGCCAGCAGTGCCCCTCTAGCGGGGAGGGCGTACAATGAGCAGTTCTTC.

For the CDR3, the DNA is TGCAGTGTTAAGAGGAGGGGAGGCTCCTATAATTCACCCCTCCACTTT. This sequence encodes CSVKRRGGSYNSPLHF. The chain joins TRBV20-1 to TRBJ1-6, with D maybe TRBD1 (5 bases). This CDR3 has 16 amino acids. Germline V lookup: CDR1 DFQATT, CDR2 SNEGSKA (reference sequence). V dropped 7 bases and J dropped 0 bases, with 16 bases sitting between them.

The sample holds a few counts of this clonotype. The chain carries TRBV7-9 and TRBJ2-6; D call uncertain. Germline V lookup: CDR1 SEHNR, CDR2 FQNEAQ (reference sequence). Trimming took off 6 bases at V and 15 bases at J, with 12 bases between the two ends. The CDR3 spans 11 residues. This CDR3 is CASRPTLALTF. The CDR3 bases are TGTGCCAGCAGACCTACGTTGGCCCTGACTTTC.

This clonotype occurred many times. The J gene is TRBJ2-7, the V gene TRBV20-1; D is unresolved. Germline lookup yields CDR1 DFQATT and CDR2 SNEGSKA (reference sequence). This CDR3 has 13 residues. Trimming took off 2 bases at V and 3 bases at J, with 11 bases between the two ends. The CDR3 nucleotides read TGCAGTGCTAGAAGTCAGAGCCTCTACGAGCAGTACTTC. It yields the protein CSARSQSLYEQYF.

This clonotype was recorded a few times. This chain joins TRBV5-1 and TRBJ1-6; 12 positions agree with TRBD1. The CDR3 consists of 15 residues. Germline lookup yields CDR1 SGHRS and CDR2 YFSETQ. Unmatched junction bases numbered 5, after V lost 4 bases and J lost 9 bases. This CDR3 is CASSNRDRGLSPLHF. CDR3 in DNA: TGCGCCAGCAGCAACCGGGACAGGGGGCTTTCACCCCTCCACTTT.

This clonotype was detected many times. The chain joins TRBV6-9 to TRBJ1-1, with D unclear. This CDR3 has 13 amino acids. The germline V and J ends were trimmed by 3 bases and 4 bases, with 9 bases remaining between them. Germline loops: CDR1 MNHGY, CDR2 SVAAGI. The CDR3 DNA follows: TGTGCCAGCAGTTACGCCGTCTCCACTGAAGCTTTCTTT. This gives the protein CASSYAVSTEAFF.

In its sample, this clonotype was seen many times. The gene calls are TRBV18 and TRBJ2-7; D is perhaps TRBD2 (5 bases). CDR1 KGHSH and CDR2 LQKENI come from the germline V gene. V dropped 3 bases and J dropped 3 bases, with 9 bases sitting between them. The CDR3 is 13 residues long. The CDR3 here is CASSPGIYYEQYF. The CDR3 region has the DNA TGTGCCAGCTCACCCGGGATTTACTACGAGCAGTACTTC. The entire variable domain, with the rest obtained from reference TRBV18 and TRBJ2-7, is as follows: NAGVMQNPRHLVRRRGQEARLRCSPMKGHSHVYWYRQLPEEGLKFMVYLQKENIIDESGMPKERFSAEFPKEGPSILRIQQVVRGDSAAYFCASSPGIYYEQYFGPGTRLTVT.

This clonotype was seen ten or more times. The J gene is TRBJ2-2, the V gene TRBV12-3 or TRBV12-4; weak D call: TRBD1 (5 bases). V was trimmed by 6 bases and J by 7 bases, leaving 9 bases between them. The CDR3 covers 12 residues. DNA for the CDR3: TGTGCCAGCAGCCCAGGGATCGGGGAGCTGTTTTTT. It encodes CASSPGIGELFF.

This clonotype was found a few times. The chain has TRBV12-5 and TRBJ2-2, with D perhaps being TRBD1 or TRBD2 (5 bases each). CDR3 size: 16 residues. Germline loops: CDR1 LGHNT, CDR2 FRNRAP. Between the trimmed V and J ends, which lost 3 bases and 2 bases, there was a span of 13 bases. This chain's CDR3 is CASGFGTGTNTGELFF. The DNA of the CDR3 is TGTGCTAGTGGTTTCGGTACGGGGACCAACACCGGGGAGCTGTTTTTT.

The chain recombines TRBV7-9 with TRBJ1-5; D is unresolved. V lost 1 base, J lost 8 bases, and 12 bases lay in between. The CDR3 is made up of 14 amino acids. CDR1 and CDR2 from the germline V gene are SEHNR and FQNEAQ (reference sequence). The DNA of the CDR3 is TGTGCCAGCAGCTTAGTCGCGGAAGAGAAGCCCCAGCATTTT. This gives the protein CASSLVAEEKPQHF.

This rearrangement joins TRBV7-2 to TRBJ2-1; 8 positions agree with TRBD2. There are 14 residues in the CDR3. Germline V gives CDR1 SGHTA, CDR2 FQGNSA. V trimming: 4 bases; J trimming: 9 bases; junction bases outside the gene matches: 8. This chain's CDR3 is CASSSGGGGFEQFF. CDR3 DNA: TGTGCCAGCAGCTCCGGGGGGGGAGGATTTGAGCAGTTCTTC. Full variable domain (rest looked up from reference TRBV7-2 and TRBJ2-1): GAGVSQSPSNKVTEKGKDVELRCDPISGHTALYWYRQSLGQGLEFLIYFQGNSAPDKSGLPSDRFSAERTGGSVSTLTIQRTQQEDSAVYLCASSSGGGGFEQFFGPGTRLTVL.

V gene TRBV15 combines with J gene TRBJ2-5; D is uncertain. Trimming took 3 bases from V and 0 from J, leaving 5 bases between them. The CDR3 runs 13 residues. Looked up from germline, CDR1 is LNHNV and CDR2 is YYDKDF (reference sequence). The CDR3 loop is CATSRNNQETQYF. For the CDR3, the DNA is TGTGCCACCAGCAGGAACAACCAAGAGACCCAGTACTTC.

In this sample, this clonotype turned up a few times. The chain employs TRBV27 and TRBJ1-5, with a tentative D call TRBD1 (5 bases). The CDR3 is made up of 14 amino acids. Germline CDR1 is MNHEY and CDR2 is SMNVEV (reference sequence). V was pared by 6 bases and J by 6 bases, with 15 bases between. In DNA form, the CDR3 reads TGTGCCAGCAGACAGATGGGACTCGGTCAGCCCCAGCATTTT. It codes for CASRQMGLGQPQHF.

This clonotype was counted at least ten times. The chain couples TRBV6-1 to TRBJ2-3, with TRBD2 matching 9 bases. Judging by the DNA end, TRBJ2-5 fits better; the J call may be wrong. This CDR3 contains 16 residues. Germline CDR1 is MNHNS and CDR2 is SASEGT. The CDR3, as DNA: TGTGCCAGCAGATCCCCAGGGTTAGCGGGAGATCCCCCCCAGTACTTC. Translated, it gives CASRSPGLAGDPPQYF.

This clonotype was detected a few times. The rearrangement uses TRBV24-1 and TRBJ2-7; 7 bases match TRBD1. Germline values: CDR1 KGHDR, CDR2 SFDVKD. The CDR3 is made up of 13 amino acids. Unmatched junction bases numbered 9, after V lost 8 bases and J lost 6 bases. The CDR3 loop reads CATKRTGSSEQYF. The DNA of the CDR3 is TGTGCCACCAAGAGGACAGGTTCTTCCGAGCAGTACTTC.

This clonotype was detected many times. This chain links TRBV2 with TRBJ2-3; D is unresolved. The V gene's germline CDR1 is SNHLY and CDR2 FYNNEI. The CDR3 loop spans 13 amino acids. V was clipped by 3 bases and J by 6 bases, with 10 bases between them. CDR3 coding DNA: TGTGCCAGCAGTGAGGGCGTTGCGGATACGCAGTATTTT. Protein sequence: CASSEGVADTQYF. Supplemented by reference TRBV2 and TRBJ2-3, the full variable domain reads EPEVTQTPSHQVTQMGQEVILRCVPISNHLYFYWYRQILGQKVEFLVSFYNNEISEKSEIFDDQFSVERPDGSNFTLKIRSTKLEDSAMYFCASSEGVADTQYFGPGTRLTVL.

CDR3 loop: CASSLGPWTEQFF. As DNA, the CDR3 is TGTGCCAGCAGCTTAGGACCGTGGACCGAGCAGTTCTTC. The V gene is TRBV11-2, the J gene TRBJ2-1, with D hard to call. The V and J ends lost 1 base and 10 bases respectively, with 11 bases between them. The germline CDR1 and CDR2 sequences are SGHAT and FQNNGV. The CDR3 totals 13 residues.

The sample holds one count of this clonotype. This chain links TRBV12-3 or TRBV12-4 with TRBJ2-5; D might be TRBD1 or TRBD2, each matching 5 bases. The CDR3 is 15 residues long. Trimming shortened V by 5 bases and J by 1 base, and 14 bases separated the two germline ends. For the CDR3, the DNA is TGTGCCAGCAGTCCCTCCGGGACCCCCCAAGAGACCCAGTACTTC. Translation: CASSPSGTPQETQYF.

The rearrangement uses TRBV20-1 and TRBJ2-1, with a possible D match to TRBD2 (6 bases). The CDR3 consists of 14 residues. CDR1 is DFQATT and CDR2 is SNEGSKA in the germline V gene (reference sequence). V dropped 2 bases and J dropped 4 bases, with 12 bases sitting between them. CDR3 in amino acids: CSARTGRGYNEQFF. The CDR3 nucleotides are TGCAGTGCTAGAACCGGGAGAGGGTACAATGAGCAGTTCTTC.

The chain couples TRBV9 to TRBJ2-7; D is perhaps TRBD2 (5 bases). The CDR3 is 14 residues long. CDR1 SGDLS and CDR2 YYNGEE come from the germline V gene. The V and J ends lost 0 bases and 1 base respectively, with 8 bases between them. The DNA for the CDR3 is TGTGCCAGCAGCGTAGACGGAGGTTCCTACGAGCAGTACTTC. This gives the protein CASSVDGGSYEQYF.

This clonotype was observed a few times. The CDR3 nucleotides read TGTGCCAGCAGCTTCAGGGGGAATAATTCACCCCTCCACTTT. As protein: CASSFRGNNSPLHF. The chain links TRBV7-9 to TRBJ1-6; 7 positions match TRBD1. Losses at the gene ends were 3 bases for V and 5 bases for J; bases not matched to a gene: 1. This CDR3 region has 14 residues. Germline V gene data show CDR1 as SEHNR and CDR2 as FQNEAQ (reference sequence).

On this clonotype itself: The germline gene is not matched at one end of the junction; a read error may be the cause. The V gene is TRBV27, the J gene TRBJ2-5; D gene ambiguous. The CDR3 is 14 amino acids. The germline CDR1 and CDR2 sequences are MNHEY and SMNVEV (reference sequence). CDR3 DNA sequence: TGTGCCAGCAGTCCCAAAGCGTACCAAGGGACCCAGTACTTC. Its protein is CASSPKAYQGTQYF.

A few counts support this clonotype. CDR3 residues: CAWSAGIGGYTF. The DNA of the CDR3 is TGTGCCTGGAGTGCAGGGATCGGCGGCTACACCTTC. The chain is built from TRBV30 and TRBJ1-2, with D possibly being TRBD1 (5 bases). CDR3 size: 12 residues. The V and J ends lost 1 base and 8 bases respectively, with 11 bases between them. Germline-derived CDR1 and CDR2 are GTSNPN and SVGIG (reference sequence). The whole variable domain, remainder taken from reference TRBV30 and TRBJ1-2, is SQTIHQWPATLVQPVGSPLSLECTVEGTSNPNLYWYRQAAGRGLQLLFYSVGIGQISSEVPQNLSASRPQDRQFILSSKKLLLSDSGFYLCAWSAGIGGYTFGSGTRLTVV.

This clonotype was detected many times. The chain is built from TRBV12-3 or TRBV12-4 and TRBJ2-3; D possibly corresponds to TRBD1 (6 bases). Between the trimmed V and J ends, which lost 5 bases and 6 bases, there was a span of 24 bases. The CDR3 runs 17 residues. The CDR3 protein is CASSRPGRDNSLDTQYF. DNA of the CDR3: TGTGCCAGCAGTAGACCAGGCCGGGACAACTCTCTTGATACGCAGTATTTT.

At least ten counts were recorded for this clonotype. This chain uses TRBV11-2 with TRBJ2-7; no reliable D call. With 5 bases removed from V and 4 bases from J, the gap between germline ends came to 9 bases. The germline CDR1 and CDR2 sequences are SGHAT and FQNNGV. The CDR3 covers 12 residues. The CDR3 loop reads CASSHRRYEQYF. CDR3 DNA sequence: TGTGCCAGCAGCCACCGACGGTACGAGCAGTACTTC.

The table lists this clonotype with many counts. V gene TRBV28 combines with J gene TRBJ2-7; TRBD2 matches 15 bases. This CDR3 contains 16 residues. V shed 9 bases, J shed 2 bases, and the junction held 8 bases outside the gene matches. Germline CDR1 reads MDHEN; CDR2 reads SYDVKM. CDR3 DNA: TGTGCCAGTAAGGGGACTAGCGGGAGGTTCACCTACGAGCAGTACTTC. This codes for CASKGTSGRFTYEQYF.

This clonotype was detected once. The chain employs TRBV5-6 and TRBJ1-5, with D unresolved. Trimming stripped 4 bases from V and 0 bases from J, with 11 bases between. Per the germline V gene, CDR1 is SGHDT and CDR2 is YYEEEE. This CDR3 contains 15 residues. The CDR3 DNA is TGTGCCAGCAGCACCACAGTTAATAGCAATCAGCCCCAGCATTTT. Its translation is CASSTTVNSNQPQHF.

This clonotype was seen a handful of times. The chain has TRBV29-1 and TRBJ2-1, with 7 bases matching TRBD1. In germline, CDR1 is SQVTM, CDR2 ANQGSEA. J was trimmed by 8 bases and V by 6 bases; bases with no gene match: 7. CDR3 length: 12 amino acids. As DNA, the CDR3 is TGCAGCGTCCGACAGGGATCCCATGAGCAGTTCTTC. Its translation: CSVRQGSHEQFF.

This clonotype has a count of ten or more. V and J are TRBV20-1 and TRBJ2-7, with 12 bases lining up with TRBD2. CDR1 is DFQATT, CDR2 SNEGSKA, per germline (reference sequence). The trim removed 0 bases at V and 3 bases at J, leaving 9 bases unmatched. The CDR3 sequence is 17 residues long. The CDR3 bases are TGCAGTGCTAGAGATCCCCGACTAGCGGGAGTAGACTACGAGCAGTACTTC. Its translation: CSARDPRLAGVDYEQYF.

This clonotype was seen ten or more times. The chain links TRBV5-1 to TRBJ2-3; 13 nucleotides align to TRBD2. V trimming: 4 bases; J trimming: 13 bases; junction bases outside the gene matches: 6. Germline values: CDR1 SGHRS, CDR2 YFSETQ. The CDR3 totals 13 residues. The DNA for the CDR3 is TGCGCCAGCAGCACAGGACTAGCGGGAGACAAGTATTTT. Translating it yields CASSTGLAGDKYF.

There are many counts of this clonotype. This chain joins TRBV20-1 and TRBJ2-3; D may match TRBD1 or TRBD2 (5 bases each). The length of the CDR3 is 12 residues. Per the germline V gene, CDR1 is DFQATT and CDR2 is SNEGSKA (reference sequence). V was shortened by 5 bases and J by 1 base, with 7 bases between the two germline ends. The CDR3 DNA reads as TGCAGTGCTGGGGACCGCACAGATACGCAGTATTTT. Residues: CSAGDRTDTQYF.